Below are 2 T cell receptor beta chains sequenced from a single sample in a study of cytomegalovirus exposure and HLA in healthy donors. PCR was performed using 60 Vbeta and 13 Jbeta primers. The method was immunoSEQ multiplex PCR; TCRdb's version includes in-frame clones alone and lacks a portion of them. The sample lists approximately 140,000 clones; around three quarters were seen once. The sample taken for sequencing was PBMCs. Source of these receptors: a man between 40 and 49 years old in good health and CMV-seropositive.

V gene TRBV19 combines with J gene TRBJ1-1; 9 bases fit TRBD1. V shed 3 bases and J 0 bases; nucleotides not matched to a gene: 11. The CDR3 has 18 residues. The germline CDR1 and CDR2 sequences are LNHDA and SQIVND (reference sequence). The chain's CDR3 is CASSMGQGRGPMNTEAFF. DNA of the CDR3: TGTGCCAGTAGTATGGGACAGGGAAGAGGACCTATGAACACTGAAGCTTTCTTT. Supplemented by reference TRBV19 and TRBJ1-1, the full variable domain reads DGGITQSPKYLFRKEGQNVTLSCEQNLNHDAMYWYRQDPGQGLRLIYYSQIVNDFQKGDIAEGYSVSREKKESFPLTVTSAQKNPTAFYLCASSMGQGRGPMNTEAFFGQGTRLTVV.

This chain connects TRBV14 to TRBJ2-3; D not resolved. V lost 0 bases, J lost 6 bases, and 7 bases lay in between. The germline V gene encodes CDR1 SGHDN and CDR2 FVKESK. The CDR3 loop spans 13 amino acids. The CDR3 nucleotides read TGTGCCAGCAGCCAAGATCTCGGGGATACGCAGTATTTT. This sequence encodes CASSQDLGDTQYF.